The source of this T cell receptor beta chain is a study of blood T cell repertoires in COVID-19. Overall study: The samples span acute and convalescent COVID-19 from the United States, Italy and Spain. T cells, B-cell-depleted T cells, or PBMCs provided the cDNA or gDNA that served as material.

This CDR3 spans 12 amino acids. Trimming took 3 bases from V and 3 from J, leaving 6 bases between them. In the study's own analysis: Reference gene primer amplification gave estimated nucleated cell counts. Repertoires were generated with immunoSEQ multiplex PCR, while TCRdb's copy carries only in-frame clones and drops some. Clone size and V and J calls were adopted from that table, with D and trimming inferred from the DNA. The table records about 110,000 clones, about 89% of them present only once. The specimen sequenced was peripheral blood. This receptor was obtained from a woman in her thirties with acute or convalescent COVID-19. The chain uses TRBV12-3 or TRBV12-4 and TRBJ2-7, with D unresolved. The CDR3 loop reads CASSFSLYEQYF. CDR3 nucleotides: TGTGCCAGCAGTTTTAGCCTCTACGAGCAGTACTTC.